The next 31 T cell receptor beta chains were all read from a single sample in a study of T cell repertoires in cytomegalovirus infection. Via MiXCR, TCRdb re-called the reads, giving one row per CDR3 protein. This repertoire shows fewer than 700,000 distinct CDR3 sequences, roughly a quarter found once; its top ten account for 6.5% to 10%. Material: CD8+ T cells from PBMCs. All receptors derive from a human donor in good health (CMV status not recorded). Some clones in this sample may be carry-over from other donors' samples.

This sequence joins TRBV4-2 and TRBJ1-4; D remains ambiguous. Deletions cut 4 bases from V and 5 bases from J, with 17 bases between. CDR1 is LGHNA, CDR2 YNFKEQ, per germline. This CDR3 contains 16 residues. The CDR3 nucleotides are TGTGCCAGCAGCCCGACCCGAACCCTACTGAATGAAAAACTGTTTTTT. It is translated as CASSPTRTLLNEKLFF.

This rearrangement joins TRBV19 to TRBJ2-1; D unresolved. The germline V gene has CDR1 LNHDA and CDR2 SQIVND (reference sequence). The V end was cut by 5 bases, the J end by 0 bases, with 11 bases between. The CDR3 length is 15 residues. CDR3 bases: TGTGCCAGTAGTCCTCAGGTCCGCTCCTACAATGAGCAGTTCTTC. Translated, it gives CASSPQVRSYNEQFF.

This clonotype showed up just a few times. This chain uses TRBV28 with TRBJ2-7, with 12 bases fitting TRBD1. CDR3 size: 14 residues. With V trimmed by 6 bases and J by 6 bases, 6 bases remained unmatched. CDR1 MDHEN and CDR2 SYDVKM come from the germline V gene. This CDR3 reads CASSPGTGGGEQYV. CDR3 coding DNA: TGTGCCAGCAGCCCCGGGACAGGGGGCGGCGAGCAGTACGTC.

For this clonotype: A much larger clone is a single base away; this may be a read error. The chain combines TRBV28 with TRBJ1-6, with TRBD1 matching over 9 bases. The CDR3 is 16 residues long. Germline values: CDR1 MDHEN, CDR2 SYDVKM. CDR3 nucleotides: TGTACCAGCAGTGAGTCGACCGGGACAGGGAATTCACCCCTCCACTTT. This encodes CTSSESTGTGNSPLHF.

This clonotype was observed a handful of times. The chain couples TRBV6-2 or TRBV6-3 to TRBJ2-7, with 12 nucleotides matching TRBD2. With 5 bases clipped from V and 3 bases from J, the junction kept 8 bases outside the gene matches. CDR1 is MNHEY, CDR2 SVGEGT, per germline. CDR3 length: 16 residues. Here the CDR3 reads CASSDGLAGTFYEQYV. The CDR3 DNA follows: TGTGCCAGCAGTGATGGACTAGCGGGAACCTTCTACGAGCAGTACGTC.

This clonotype was recorded at least ten times. This chain joins TRBV7-9 and TRBJ2-7, with 10 bases fitting TRBD1. There are 15 residues in the CDR3. Germline CDR1 SEHNR, CDR2 FQNEAQ (reference sequence). With 5 bases clipped from V and 3 bases from J, the junction kept 7 bases outside the gene matches. CDR3 in DNA: TGTGCCAGCAGCATCCTTGGGGACAGGGGCTACGAGCAGTACTTC. This sequence encodes CASSILGDRGYEQYF.

This chain joins TRBV4-3 and TRBJ2-5; a possible D gene is TRBD2 (5 bases). The CDR3 extends over 16 amino acids. V lost 1 base, J lost 2 bases, and 14 bases lay in between. The germline V gene encodes CDR1 LGHNA and CDR2 YSLEER. The CDR3 spells CASSQGPRAVQETQYF. The CDR3 nucleotides are TGCGCCAGCAGCCAAGGTCCGAGGGCGGTACAAGAGACCCAGTACTTC.

V and J are TRBV19 and TRBJ1-1, with D unclear. V lost 5 bases and J lost 3, with 16 bases in between. There are 15 residues in the CDR3. Germline V lookup: CDR1 LNHDA, CDR2 SQIVND (reference sequence). CDR3 coding DNA: TGTGCCAGTAGTCCCAAGTACTTTGGGGACACTGAAGCTTTCTTT. It is translated as CASSPKYFGDTEAFF.

This clonotype is a singleton in its sample. A clone one base away is much larger, so this may be a read error. This chain joins TRBV7-2 and TRBJ1-1; TRBD1 might be the D (6 bases). CDR3 size: 17 residues. V was pared by 8 bases and J by 3 bases, with 25 bases between. Germline values: CDR1 SGHTA, CDR2 FQGNSA. The CDR3 region has the DNA TGTGCCAGCCTCCTTTGGGGGGCGCACGGGTGGTACACTGAAGCTTTCTTT. Its translation is CASLLWGAHGWYTEAFF.

In the case of this clonotype: One base away lies a much larger clone, so this may be a sequencing read error. The chain carries TRBV28 and TRBJ2-3, with D hard to call. CDR1 and CDR2 from the germline V gene are MDHEN and SYDVKM. The CDR3 has 12 residues. CDR3 region: CASSFPKDTRYF. For the CDR3, the DNA is TGTGCCAGCAGTTTCCCGAAGGATACGCGGTATTTT.

The chain links TRBV5-5 to TRBJ1-2; 7 positions agree with TRBD1. Trimming took 3 bases from V and 1 from J; bases not matched to a gene: 12. The length of the CDR3 is 17 residues. Germline assignment: CDR1 SGHKS and CDR2 YYEKEE (reference sequence). In nucleotides, the CDR3 is TGTGCCAGCAGCTCGAATCACAGGGGAGGCGGTAACTATGGCTACACCTTC. Translation gives CASSSNHRGGGNYGYTF.

V gene TRBV10-3 combines with J gene TRBJ2-2, with D unclear. The CDR3 totals 15 residues. CDR1 is ENHRY and CDR2 is SYGVKD in the germline V gene. Between the trimmed V and J ends, which lost 4 bases and 9 bases, there was a span of 18 bases. CDR3 in amino acids: CAISGSEPTARELFF. In DNA, the CDR3 is TGTGCCATCAGTGGGTCAGAACCCACCGCGAGGGAGCTGTTTTTT.

This sequence joins TRBV4-1 and TRBJ1-1; D not certain. Germline lookup yields CDR1 MGHRA and CDR2 YSYEKL. The CDR3 covers 16 residues. V lost 2 bases to trimming and J lost 6 bases, with 19 bases between them. CDR3 amino acids: CASSQRHSPDVSEAFF. The CDR3 DNA reads as TGCGCCAGCAGCCAACGACACTCCCCGGACGTCTCTGAAGCTTTCTTT.

The chain has TRBV5-6 and TRBJ2-2, with a weak D call TRBD2 (6 bases). The CDR3 totals 14 residues. V lost 3 bases, J lost 7 bases, and 13 bases lay in between. Germline values: CDR1 SGHDT, CDR2 YYEEEE. CDR3 coding DNA: TGTGCCAGCAGCTGGGGCGGGGCAGGCGGGGAGCTGTTTTTT. This codes for CASSWGGAGGELFF.

The J gene is TRBJ2-7, the V gene TRBV4-1, with 10 bases lining up with TRBD1. This CDR3 region has 15 residues. Germline V gene lookup returns CDR1 MGHRA and CDR2 YSYEKL. Losses at the gene ends were 3 bases for V and 2 bases for J; bases not matched to a gene: 4. CDR3 protein: CASSQGQGRTYEQYF. The CDR3, as DNA: TGCGCCAGCAGCCAGGGACAGGGGAGGACCTACGAGCAGTACTTC.

This chain connects TRBV7-9 to TRBJ1-1, with unresolved D. This CDR3 has 13 residues. Germline V gene data show CDR1 as SEHNR and CDR2 as FQNEAQ (reference sequence). The germline V and J ends were trimmed by 1 base and 8 bases, with 11 bases remaining between them. The CDR3 DNA is TGTGCCAGCAGCTTAGGGCAGCTTTTAGAAGCTTTCTTT. Protein product: CASSLGQLLEAFF.

CDR3 nucleotides: TGCGCCAGCAGTGGTAGTGCGACCTCAGATACGCAGTATTTT. This gives the protein CASSGSATSDTQYF. This chain connects TRBV10-1 to TRBJ2-3; the D is unclear. The CDR3 runs 14 residues. Deletions cut 4 bases from V and 4 bases from J, with 12 bases between. CDR1 WNHNN and CDR2 SYGVQD come from the germline V gene (reference sequence).

The chain links TRBV7-9 to TRBJ2-4, with D hard to call. The CDR3 spans 16 residues. CDR1 is SEHNR, CDR2 FQNEAQ, per germline (reference sequence). Deletions cut 5 bases from V and 1 base from J, with 15 bases between. CDR3 DNA sequence: TGTGCCAGCAGCCATTCTTCGCCAGAGGCCAAAAACATTCAGTACTTC. Protein: CASSHSSPEAKNIQYF.

This clonotype was counted a few times. The chain has TRBV20-1 and TRBJ2-1; 10 bases align to TRBD2. V gave up 6 bases and J gave up 4 bases; unmatched junction bases: 6. Germline loops: CDR1 DFQATT, CDR2 SNEGSKA (reference sequence). This CDR3 is 14 amino acids long. The CDR3 loop reads CSASGTSDYNEQFF. The CDR3 DNA follows: TGCAGTGCGAGCGGGACTAGCGATTACAATGAGCAGTTCTTC.

The gene calls are TRBV2 and TRBJ2-3; tentative D call: TRBD1 (6 bases). The germline CDR1 and CDR2 sequences are SNHLY and FYNNEI. Trimming cost V 7 bases and J 1 base, with 12 bases left between them. CDR3 size: 14 residues. The DNA of the CDR3 is TGTGCCAGCATTGAGGGGGATGGCACAGATACGCAGTATTTT. This gives the protein CASIEGDGTDTQYF.

This chain joins TRBV5-6 and TRBJ2-7; 8 bases are a match to TRBD2. The CDR3 loop spans 15 amino acids. The ends lost 0 bases at V and 3 bases at J; junction bases unmatched: 5. Germline V gene lookup returns CDR1 SGHDT and CDR2 YYEEEE. CDR3 sequence (DNA): TGTGCCAGCAGCTTGGGGAGCGGGGGAATCTACGAGCAGTACTTC. Protein product: CASSLGSGGIYEQYF.

The V gene is TRBV4-3, the J gene TRBJ2-1; 12 nucleotides match TRBD2. CDR3 length: 16 amino acids. The germline V gene has CDR1 LGHNA and CDR2 YSLEER. Germline trimming cut 4 bases from V and 7 bases from J; bases unmatched to any gene: 8. CDR3 sequence reads: CASSPTLAGGPNEQFF. The CDR3 nucleotides are TGCGCCAGCAGCCCAACCCTAGCGGGGGGGCCTAATGAGCAGTTCTTC.

The V call is TRBV6-5, the J call TRBJ2-1; D unclear. The V end was cut by 5 bases, the J end by 0 bases, with 11 bases between. This CDR3 is built from 15 residues. The V gene's germline CDR1 is MNHEY and CDR2 SVGAGI. The CDR3 sequence is CASSPTSFSYNEQFF. DNA for the CDR3: TGTGCCAGCAGTCCCACATCTTTCTCCTACAATGAGCAGTTCTTC.

This clonotype was observed a handful of times. This chain joins TRBV11-2 and TRBJ1-1; perhaps TRBD1 as D (5 bases). V shed 1 base and J shed 6 bases, with 18 bases lying between them. Germline CDR1 reads SGHAT; CDR2 reads FQNNGV. The CDR3 length is 16 residues. The CDR3: CASSLARWGPSSEAFF. In DNA form, the CDR3 reads TGTGCCAGCAGCTTAGCTCGCTGGGGCCCATCCTCTGAAGCTTTCTTT.

The rearrangement joins TRBV15 to TRBJ1-2; 11 nucleotides match TRBD1. The CDR3 sequence is 15 residues long. Germline CDR1 and CDR2: LNHNV and YYDKDF (reference sequence). Trimming took 1 base from V and 6 from J; bases not matched to a gene: 4. In DNA, the CDR3 is TGTGCCACCAGCAGAGGGACAGGGGGCGCGAATGGCTACACCTTC. Its translation is CATSRGTGGANGYTF.

Comments on this clonotype: Just one base apart from a much larger clone, this may be a read error. V gene TRBV7-2 combines with J gene TRBJ2-2, with TRBD2 matching 7 bases. The CDR3 is 17 residues long. CDR1 and CDR2 from the germline V gene are SGHTA and FQGNSA. Trimming cost V 5 bases and J 5 bases; bases outside gene matches: 14. DNA of the CDR3: TGTGCCAGCAGCCCAACCCTCCGGGACGGGGGGACCGGGGAGCTGTTTTTT. Amino acids: CASSPTLRDGGTGELFF.

This clonotype was detected once. A read error may explain this, as a much larger clone is one base away. This chain connects TRBV2 to TRBJ1-2; tentative D call: TRBD1 (5 bases). The V gene lost 6 bases and the J gene lost 6 bases, with 8 bases spanning the gap. The CDR3 contains 11 residues. The germline gives CDR1 SNHLY, CDR2 FYNNEI. CDR3 region: CASRGGDGYTF. The CDR3 DNA reads as TGTGCCAGCAGGGGGGGAGATGGCTACACCTTC.

The chain uses TRBV19 and TRBJ2-1; 14 bases fit TRBD2. V shed 3 bases, J shed 7 bases, and the junction held 5 bases outside the gene matches. Germline CDR1 and CDR2: LNHDA and SQIVND (reference sequence). The CDR3 totals 16 residues. The CDR3 DNA follows: TGTGCCAGTAGTATCTGGACTAGCGGGGGGTATAATGAGCAGTTCTTC. It specifies CASSIWTSGGYNEQFF.

The chain combines TRBV13 with TRBJ2-7, with TRBD2 identical over 10 bases. Germline lookup yields CDR1 PRHDT and CDR2 FYEKMQ (reference sequence). There are 15 residues in the CDR3. Trimming took 4 bases from V and 3 from J; bases not matched to a gene: 6. The CDR3 DNA reads as TGTGCCAGCAGCTCAGCTAGCGGGGGAAGCTACGAGCAGTACGTC. This codes for CASSSASGGSYEQYV.

The chain couples TRBV7-8 to TRBJ2-7, with D unclear. The germline V gene has CDR1 SGHVS and CDR2 FQNEAQ. CDR3 length equals 14 residues. The CDR3 spells CVSSLAHQAYEQYV. The CDR3 bases are TGTGTCAGCAGCTTAGCCCACCAAGCCTACGAGCAGTACGTC.

The chain combines TRBV7-4 with TRBJ1-1; 7 bases line up with TRBD1. This CDR3 is 13 amino acids long. Germline loops: CDR1 SGHVT, CDR2 SQSDAQ. Germline trimming cut 7 bases from V and 6 bases from J; bases unmatched to any gene: 8. CDR3 nucleotides: TGTGCCAGCACAGGGGGTACGATCGCTGAAGCTTTCTTT. As protein: CASTGGTIAEAFF.